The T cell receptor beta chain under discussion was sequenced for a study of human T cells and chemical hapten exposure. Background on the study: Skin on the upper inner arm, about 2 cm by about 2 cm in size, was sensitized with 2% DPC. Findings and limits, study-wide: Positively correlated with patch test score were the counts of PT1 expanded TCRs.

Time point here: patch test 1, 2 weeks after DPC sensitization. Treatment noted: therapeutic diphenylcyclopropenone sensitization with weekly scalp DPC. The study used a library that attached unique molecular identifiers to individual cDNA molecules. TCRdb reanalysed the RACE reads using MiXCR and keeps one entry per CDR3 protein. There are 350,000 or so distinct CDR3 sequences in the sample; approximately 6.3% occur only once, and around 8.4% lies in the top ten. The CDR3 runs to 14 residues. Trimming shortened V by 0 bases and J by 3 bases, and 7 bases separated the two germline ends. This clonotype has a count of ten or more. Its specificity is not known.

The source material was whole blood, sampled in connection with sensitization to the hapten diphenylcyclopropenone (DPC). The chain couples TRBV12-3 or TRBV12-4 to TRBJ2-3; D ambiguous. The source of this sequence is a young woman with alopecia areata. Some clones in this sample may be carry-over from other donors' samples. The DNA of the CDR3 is TGTGCCAGCAGTTTAGCAGCGAGAACAGATACGCAGTATTTT. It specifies CASSLAARTDTQYF.